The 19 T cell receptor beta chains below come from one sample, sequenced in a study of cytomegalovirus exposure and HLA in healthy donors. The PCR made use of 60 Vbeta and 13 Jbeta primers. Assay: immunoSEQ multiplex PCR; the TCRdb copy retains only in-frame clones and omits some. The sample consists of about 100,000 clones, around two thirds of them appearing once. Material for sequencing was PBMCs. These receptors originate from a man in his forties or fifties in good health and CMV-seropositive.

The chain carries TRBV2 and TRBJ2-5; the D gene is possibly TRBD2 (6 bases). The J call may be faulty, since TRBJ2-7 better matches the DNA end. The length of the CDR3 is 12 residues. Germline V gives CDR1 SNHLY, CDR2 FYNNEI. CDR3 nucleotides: TGTGCCAGCCACGGGACTCTATACGAGCAGTACTTC. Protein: CASHGTLYEQYF.

CDR3 residues: CASSPGTGTKDSQYF. In DNA, the CDR3 is TGTGCCAGCAGTCCAGGCACGGGGACCAAGGACAGTCAGTACTTC. This chain joins TRBV11-3 and TRBJ2-4; the D gene is possibly TRBD1 (6 bases). The CDR3 is 15 amino acids. Germline CDR1 and CDR2: SGHNT and YENEEA. The germline V and J ends were trimmed by 6 bases and 12 bases, with 24 bases remaining between them.

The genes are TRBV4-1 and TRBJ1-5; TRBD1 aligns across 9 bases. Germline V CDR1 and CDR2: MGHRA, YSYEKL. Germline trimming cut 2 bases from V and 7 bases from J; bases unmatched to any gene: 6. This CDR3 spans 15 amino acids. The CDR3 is CASSQYDRGAQPQHF. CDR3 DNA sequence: TGCGCCAGCAGCCAATATGACAGGGGGGCGCAGCCCCAGCATTTT.

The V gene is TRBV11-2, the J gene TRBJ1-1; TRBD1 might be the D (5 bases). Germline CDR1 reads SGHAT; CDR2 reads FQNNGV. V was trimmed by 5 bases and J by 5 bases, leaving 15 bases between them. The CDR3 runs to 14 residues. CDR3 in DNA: TGTGCCAGCAGCACAGAAGGGGTGGGTACTGAAGCTTTCTTT. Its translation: CASSTEGVGTEAFF.

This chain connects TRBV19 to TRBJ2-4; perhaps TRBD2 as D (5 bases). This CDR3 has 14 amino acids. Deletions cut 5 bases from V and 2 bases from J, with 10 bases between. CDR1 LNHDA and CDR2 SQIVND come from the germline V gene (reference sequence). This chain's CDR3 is CASSAGRSKNIQYF. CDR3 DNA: TGTGCCAGTAGTGCGGGCCGATCCAAAAACATTCAGTACTTC.

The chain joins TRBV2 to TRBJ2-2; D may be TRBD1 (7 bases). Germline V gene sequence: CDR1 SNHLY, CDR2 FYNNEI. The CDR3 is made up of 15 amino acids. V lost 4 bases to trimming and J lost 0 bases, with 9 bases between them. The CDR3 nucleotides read TGTGCCAGCAGTGGCGGGACAGCGAACACCGGGGAGCTGTTTTTT. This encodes CASSGGTANTGELFF.

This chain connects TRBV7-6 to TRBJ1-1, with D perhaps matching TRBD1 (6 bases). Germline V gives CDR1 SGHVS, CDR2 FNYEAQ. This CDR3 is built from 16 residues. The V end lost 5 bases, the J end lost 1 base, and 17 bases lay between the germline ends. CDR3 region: CASSDQGTGRNTEAFF. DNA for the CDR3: TGTGCCAGCAGCGACCAGGGTACAGGGCGGAACACTGAAGCTTTCTTT.

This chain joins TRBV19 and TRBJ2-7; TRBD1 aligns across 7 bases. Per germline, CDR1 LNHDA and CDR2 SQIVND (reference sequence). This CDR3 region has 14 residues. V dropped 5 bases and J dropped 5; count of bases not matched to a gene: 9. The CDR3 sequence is CASSPSLTGNEQYF. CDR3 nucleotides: TGTGCCAGTAGTCCTAGTCTGACAGGGAACGAGCAGTACTTC. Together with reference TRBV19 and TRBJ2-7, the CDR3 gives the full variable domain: DGGITQSPKYLFRKEGQNVTLSCEQNLNHDAMYWYRQDPGQGLRLIYYSQIVNDFQKGDIAEGYSVSREKKESFPLTVTSAQKNPTAFYLCASSPSLTGNEQYFGPGTRLTVT.

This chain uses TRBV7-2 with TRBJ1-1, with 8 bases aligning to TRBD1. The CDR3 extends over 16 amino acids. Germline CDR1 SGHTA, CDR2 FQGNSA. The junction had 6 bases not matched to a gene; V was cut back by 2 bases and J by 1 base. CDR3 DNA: TGTGCCAGCAGCTTACGACAGGGGTGGTCGAACACTGAAGCTTTCTTT. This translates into CASSLRQGWSNTEAFF.

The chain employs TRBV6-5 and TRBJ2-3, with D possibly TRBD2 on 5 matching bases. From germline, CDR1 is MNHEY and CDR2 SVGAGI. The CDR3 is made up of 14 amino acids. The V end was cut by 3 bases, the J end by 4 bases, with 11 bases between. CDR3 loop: CASSYGLASDTQYF. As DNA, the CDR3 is TGTGCCAGCAGTTATGGGCTAGCCTCAGATACGCAGTATTTT.

This CDR3 reads CASSLAVGGLVLYEQYF. The CDR3 DNA follows: TGTGCCAGCAGCTTGGCCGTAGGCGGCTTAGTCCTCTACGAGCAGTACTTC. The gene calls are TRBV5-4 and TRBJ2-7; D not resolved. This CDR3 has 17 residues. Trimming took off 0 bases at V and 3 bases at J, with 19 bases between the two ends. Germline-derived CDR1 and CDR2 are SGHNT and YYREEE (reference sequence).

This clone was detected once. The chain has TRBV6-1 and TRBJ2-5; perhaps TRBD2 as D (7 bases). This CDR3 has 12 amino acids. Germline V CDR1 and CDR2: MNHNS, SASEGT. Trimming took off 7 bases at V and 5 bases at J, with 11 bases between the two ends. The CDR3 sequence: CASKGGSETQYF. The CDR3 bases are TGTGCCAGCAAGGGGGGGAGTGAGACCCAGTACTTC.

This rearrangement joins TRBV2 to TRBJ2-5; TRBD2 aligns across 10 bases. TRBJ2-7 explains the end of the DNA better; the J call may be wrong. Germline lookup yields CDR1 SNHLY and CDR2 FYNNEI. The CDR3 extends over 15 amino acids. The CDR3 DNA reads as TGTGCCAGCAGTGAAGGATGGCTAGCGGGAGACGAGCAGTACTTC. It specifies CASSEGWLAGDEQYF.

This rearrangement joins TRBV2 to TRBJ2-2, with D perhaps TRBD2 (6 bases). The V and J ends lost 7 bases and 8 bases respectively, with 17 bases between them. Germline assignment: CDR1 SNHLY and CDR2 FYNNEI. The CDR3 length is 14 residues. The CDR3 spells CASTSGTARGELFF. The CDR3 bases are TGTGCCAGCACCTCTGGGACTGCACGGGGGGAGCTGTTTTTT.

The CDR3 reads CASSQLFIPSGNTIYF. For the CDR3, the DNA is TGTGCCAGCAGCCAACTCTTCATCCCCTCTGGAAACACCATATATTTT. This chain connects TRBV7-2 to TRBJ1-3; the D is unclear. The germline V gene has CDR1 SGHTA and CDR2 FQGNSA. The CDR3 extends over 16 amino acids. V dropped 5 bases and J dropped 0 bases, with 14 bases sitting between them.

The CDR3 nucleotides are TGTGCCAGCAGCTTAGGCCGAGGGGGGGGCACAGATACGCAGTATTTT. Its protein is CASSLGRGGGTDTQYF. The chain recombines TRBV7-9 with TRBJ2-3; D is possibly TRBD2 (7 bases). The CDR3 is made up of 16 amino acids. With 1 base removed from V and 1 base from J, the gap between germline ends came to 12 bases. The germline gives CDR1 SEHNR, CDR2 FQNEAQ (reference sequence).

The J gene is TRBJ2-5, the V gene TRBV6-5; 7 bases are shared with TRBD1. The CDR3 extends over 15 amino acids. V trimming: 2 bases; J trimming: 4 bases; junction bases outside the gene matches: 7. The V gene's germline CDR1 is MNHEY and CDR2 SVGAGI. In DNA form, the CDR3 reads TGTGCCAGCAGTTACCGCACAGGGGTAGGAGAGACCCAGTACTTC. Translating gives CASSYRTGVGETQYF.

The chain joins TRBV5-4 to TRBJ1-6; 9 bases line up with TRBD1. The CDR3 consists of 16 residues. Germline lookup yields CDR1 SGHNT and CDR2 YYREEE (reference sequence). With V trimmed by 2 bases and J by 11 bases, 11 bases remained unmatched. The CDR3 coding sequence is TGTGCCAGCAGCTTTTCCCTATCGGGACAGGGTACACCCCTCCACTTT. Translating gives CASSFSLSGQGTPLHF.

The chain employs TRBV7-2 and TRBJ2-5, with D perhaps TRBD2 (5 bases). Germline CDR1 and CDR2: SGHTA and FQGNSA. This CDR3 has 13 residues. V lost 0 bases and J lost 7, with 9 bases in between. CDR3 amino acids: CASSLAGSWTQYF. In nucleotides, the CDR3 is TGTGCCAGCAGCTTAGCGGGGAGTTGGACCCAGTACTTC.